This T cell receptor (beta chain) was retrieved from a study of blood T cell repertoires in COVID-19. Measured with immunoSEQ multiplex PCR; TCRdb has only the in-frame clones, and not every one. The data contain fewer than 200,000 clones, about 85% of them singletons. This clone turned up a few times. The sequence derives from a woman of 80 years or more with acute or convalescent COVID-19. Material: peripheral blood.

CDR3 in DNA: TGTGCCAGCAGTAAGGACCAGGGGGGATTGGAGACCCAGTACTTC. Protein: CASSKDQGGLETQYF. The V call is TRBV7-9, the J call TRBJ2-5; D is possibly TRBD1 (7 bases). Germline V CDR1 and CDR2: SEHNR, FQNEAQ (reference sequence). There are 15 residues in the CDR3. Trimming removed 6 bases at V and 5 bases at J, with 19 bases between.